The 18 T cell receptor beta chains below all came from one sample that was sequenced in a study of cytotoxic CD8 clonotypes in ibrutinib-treated CLL. Sequencing used immunoSEQ multiplex PCR; TCRdb keeps in-frame clones, though not all of them. The sample records roughly 180,000 clones, approximately 72% being singletons. This specimen was PBMCs, taken after 24 months of ibrutinib treatment. These TCRs come from a human donor with chronic lymphocytic leukemia.

Points on this clone: The same CDR3 also results from other DNA sequences found in this sample. The chain employs TRBV6-6 and TRBJ2-6; D is uncertain. V lost 6 bases to trimming and J lost 2 bases, with 5 bases between them. CDR3 length: 13 amino acids. From germline, CDR1 is MNHNY and CDR2 SVGAGI (reference sequence). The CDR3 DNA sequence: TGTGCCAGCAGCCGAGCTGGGGCCAACGTCCTGACTTTC. It specifies CASSRAGANVLTF.

The rearrangement links TRBV2 to TRBJ1-1, with D possibly TRBD1 on 5 matching bases. CDR1 and CDR2 from the germline V gene are SNHLY and FYNNEI. The CDR3 consists of 14 residues. V shed 8 bases and J shed 0 bases, with 13 bases lying between them. The CDR3 DNA is TGTGCCAGCCTACCAAGGGGCATGAACACTGAAGCTTTCTTT. Translating gives CASLPRGMNTEAFF.

The chain combines TRBV5-8 with TRBJ2-7; 7 positions match TRBD1. V was clipped by 1 base and J by 2 bases; unmatched bases: 3. Germline V gene lookup returns CDR1 SGHTS and CDR2 YDEGEE. The CDR3 length is 14 residues. The chain's CDR3 is CASSLTGATYEQYF. CDR3 nucleotides: TGTGCCAGCAGCTTGACAGGGGCGACCTACGAGCAGTACTTC.

V is TRBV18 and J is TRBJ1-1, with D perhaps matching TRBD1 (6 bases). The germline V and J ends were trimmed by 3 bases and 0 bases, with 14 bases remaining between them. This CDR3 is built from 16 residues. Germline V gene lookup returns CDR1 KGHSH and CDR2 LQKENI. The CDR3 protein is CASSPGGERMNTEAFF. CDR3 in DNA: TGTGCCAGCTCACCGGGGGGCGAGAGGATGAACACTGAAGCTTTCTTT.

The DNA for the CDR3 is TGCAGCGTTAGGACCGTAGAAAGCTCCTACGAGCAGTACTTC. It specifies CSVRTVESSYEQYF. This chain connects TRBV29-1 to TRBJ2-7; D call uncertain. This CDR3 is built from 14 residues. The V end was cut by 5 bases, the J end by 0 bases, with 14 bases between. Germline V CDR1 and CDR2: SQVTM, ANQGSEA.

This clone was seen more than once but under ten times. The V and J genes are TRBV7-3 and TRBJ1-2; 7 nucleotides line up with TRBD1. Germline-derived CDR1 and CDR2 are SGHTA and FQGTGA. The CDR3 is made up of 12 amino acids. With V trimmed by 4 bases and J by 8 bases, 4 bases remained unmatched. The CDR3 region has the DNA TGTGCCAGCAGCTCGACAGGGTCCGGCTACACCTTC. Protein product: CASSSTGSGYTF. The full variable domain, its missing parts supplied by reference TRBV7-3 and TRBJ1-2, is GAGVSQTPSNKVTEKGKYVELRCDPISGHTALYWYRQSLGQGPEFLIYFQGTGAADDSGLPNDRFFAVRPEGSVSTLKIQRTERGDSAVYLCASSSTGSGYTFGSGTRLTVV.

This chain connects TRBV5-1 to TRBJ2-7; 14 bases map to TRBD2. This CDR3 contains 17 residues. After removal of 4 bases from V and 2 bases from J, the junction contained 8 bases not matched to a gene. The germline gives CDR1 SGHRS, CDR2 YFSETQ. CDR3 amino acids: CASSSGTSGRRAYEQYF. CDR3 coding DNA: TGCGCCAGCAGCAGCGGGACTAGCGGGAGACGGGCCTACGAGCAGTACTTC.

The genes are TRBV18 and TRBJ2-3; no clear D. The CDR3 contains 14 residues. Germline CDR1 and CDR2: KGHSH and LQKENI. V lost 3 bases and J 6 bases, leaving 13 bases between the germline ends. CDR3 residues: CASSPMPTMDTQYF. CDR3 in DNA: TGTGCCAGCTCACCCATGCCGACAATGGATACGCAGTATTTT.

J is TRBJ2-1 and V is TRBV21-1; the table's TRBD2 call for D was not verified on the DNA. TRBV21-1 corresponds to a pseudogene. CDR3 length: 19 amino acids. The CDR3, as DNA: TGTGCCAGCAGCAAAAATTACCTCATGTCCTCGAGCTCCTACAATGAGCAGTTCTTC. It translates to CASSKNYLMSSSSYNEQFF.

The chain has TRBV10-1 and TRBJ1-2; D not certain. CDR1 and CDR2 from the germline V gene are WNHNN and SYGVQD (reference sequence). Trimming took 3 bases from V and 4 from J, leaving 12 bases between them. CDR3 size: 14 residues. The CDR3 here is CASSDRNVGYGYTF. The CDR3 DNA sequence: TGCGCCAGCAGTGATCGGAATGTCGGCTATGGCTACACCTTC.

V usage is TRBV4-3 and J usage is TRBJ2-3; 16 nucleotides agree with TRBD2. The V and J ends lost 4 bases and 2 bases, in that order; junction bases with no gene match: 6. Germline V gives CDR1 LGHNA, CDR2 YSLEER. The length of the CDR3 is 18 residues. In nucleotides, the CDR3 is TGCGCCAGCAGCCCGGGACTAGCGGGAGGGCGAATCACAGATACGCAGTATTTT. It encodes CASSPGLAGGRITDTQYF.

This clone was observed once. The J gene is TRBJ2-7, the V gene TRBV4-3; 8 bases agree with TRBD2. V gave up 1 base and J gave up 3 bases; unmatched junction bases: 5. The CDR3 covers 15 residues. Germline lookup yields CDR1 LGHNA and CDR2 YSLEER. The DNA of the CDR3 is TGCGCCAGCAGCCAAGGTAGTAGCGGGATCTACGAGCAGTACTTC. Protein product: CASSQGSSGIYEQYF.

V gene TRBV4-2 combines with J gene TRBJ2-2; D is ambiguous. This CDR3 comprises 18 residues. Trimming left V 3 bases short and J 0 bases short, with 17 bases between. Looked up from germline, CDR1 is LGHNA and CDR2 is YNFKEQ. As DNA, the CDR3 is TGTGCCAGCAGCCACCAGATTCCCGGGCCCTCGAACACCGGGGAGCTGTTTTTT. Translating it yields CASSHQIPGPSNTGELFF.

The chain links TRBV14 to TRBJ1-2; tentatively, D is TRBD1 (5 bases). The CDR3 runs 14 residues. Germline assignment: CDR1 SGHDN and CDR2 FVKESK. Trimming cost V 0 bases and J 4 bases, with 9 bases left between them. CDR3 nucleotide sequence: TGTGCCAGCAGCCAAGACAGGGACTTCTATGGCTACACCTTC. Residues: CASSQDRDFYGYTF.

In this sample, this clone turned up once. V gene TRBV7-3 combines with J gene TRBJ2-3; possibly TRBD1 for D (6 bases). CDR1 and CDR2 (germline): SGHTA, FQGTGA. Trimming took off 3 bases at V and 4 bases at J, with 11 bases between the two ends. The CDR3 loop spans 14 amino acids. The CDR3 loop is CASSFLSGADTQYF. The CDR3 coding sequence is TGTGCCAGCAGCTTTCTATCAGGGGCAGATACGCAGTATTTT.

J is TRBJ2-3 and V is TRBV5-4, with 13 bases fitting TRBD2. V shed 0 bases and J 2 bases; nucleotides not matched to a gene: 3. The germline V gene encodes CDR1 SGHNT and CDR2 YYREEE (reference sequence). This CDR3 spans 17 amino acids. The DNA for the CDR3 is TGTGCCAGCAGCTTGGGTACTAGCGGGAGGGCCACAGATACGCAGTATTTT. Translation: CASSLGTSGRATDTQYF.

CDR3 sequence: CASSGQGANSGNTIYF. The CDR3 nucleotides read TGTGCCAGCAGTGGACAGGGGGCTAACTCTGGAAACACCATATATTTT. The chain employs TRBV2 and TRBJ1-3, with 10 bases aligning to TRBD1. Germline CDR1 reads SNHLY; CDR2 reads FYNNEI. The CDR3 is 16 residues long. Trimming at V came to 4 bases and at J to 0 bases, leaving 3 bases not matched to a gene.

V and J are TRBV10-1 and TRBJ1-6; 7 bases match TRBD1. CDR1 and CDR2 from the germline V gene are WNHNN and SYGVQD (reference sequence). The CDR3 runs 14 residues. Unmatched junction bases numbered 4, after V lost 6 bases and J lost 5 bases. CDR3 sequence reads: CASREGTDNSPLHF. The CDR3 DNA sequence: TGCGCCAGCAGAGAAGGGACAGATAATTCACCCCTCCACTTT.